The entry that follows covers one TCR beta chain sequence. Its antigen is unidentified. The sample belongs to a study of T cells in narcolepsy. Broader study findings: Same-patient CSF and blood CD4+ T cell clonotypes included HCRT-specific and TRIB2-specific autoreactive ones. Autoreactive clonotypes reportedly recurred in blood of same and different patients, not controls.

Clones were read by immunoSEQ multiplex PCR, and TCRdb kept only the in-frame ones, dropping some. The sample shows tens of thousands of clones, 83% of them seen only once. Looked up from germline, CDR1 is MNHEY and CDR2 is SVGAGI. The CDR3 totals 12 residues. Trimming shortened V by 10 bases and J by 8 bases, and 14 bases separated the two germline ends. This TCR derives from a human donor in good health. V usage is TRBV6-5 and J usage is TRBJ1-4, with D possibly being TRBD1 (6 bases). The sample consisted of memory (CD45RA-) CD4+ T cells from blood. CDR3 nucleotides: TGTGCCACCCGTCGACAGGAAGAAAAACTGTTTTTT. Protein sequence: CATRRQEEKLFF.